This T cell receptor beta chain was captured by sequencing in a study of blood T cells in healthy people across ages. Each sample yielded at least 6 million isolated PBMCs. A J-beta primer mix and a sample-barcoded 5' primer were used in a second PCR of roughly 7 to 12 cycles. A template-switch adaptor containing 12 random nucleotides labeled each cDNA molecule. TCRdb redid the calling of the 5' RACE reads with MiXCR, one entry per CDR3 protein. Of approximately 1.5 million distinct CDR3 sequences in the sample, around 36% were seen once. CDR3 size: 13 residues. Germline-derived CDR1 and CDR2 are SQVTM and ANQGSEA. The V gene lost 4 bases and the J gene lost 3 bases, with 12 bases spanning the gap.

This TCR was recovered from a woman in her thirties in good health. Sequenced input: blood. The chain recombines TRBV29-1 with TRBJ1-2, with TRBD1 as a possible D gene (5 bases). CDR3: CSVAARGDYGYTF. DNA for the CDR3: TGCAGCGTTGCAGCGAGGGGTGACTATGGCTACACCTTC.